This TCR beta chain appears in the sequencing data of a study of T cells after posttransplantation cyclophosphamide. Whole-study findings and limits: Later blood repertoires were often dominated by clones from the donor CD8+ memory compartment. Recipient CMV seropositivity and CMV reactivation strongly tracked TRB clonality. Tissue-infiltrating T cells from skin or gut overlapped little with blood T cells.

Here immunoSEQ multiplex PCR was the method, and the copy in TCRdb shows in-frame clones only, minus some. The repertoire has about 16,000 clones, roughly 87% of them found once; the top ten carry 3.5%. Sampled 1 year posttransplant, controls received myeloablative marrow transplants, methotrexate and a calcineurin inhibitor. About this clone itself: Its antigen is undetermined.

The CDR3 length is 15 residues. Germline V gene sequence: CDR1 LGHNA, CDR2 YSLEER. V lost 3 bases and J lost 0; bases outside the gene matches: 4. The origin of this receptor is a male patient aged 50 or older who received an allogeneic stem cell transplant from an unrelated donor, was CMV-positive, and had chronic GVHD only. Some T cells could come from the graft donor. V is TRBV4-3 and J is TRBJ2-7; 8 nucleotides line up with TRBD2. The sequencing here drew on PBMCs, taken after an allogeneic stem cell transplant with a calcineurin inhibitor and methotrexate. The CDR3 loop reads CASSHLAGSSYEQYF. CDR3 coding DNA: TGCGCCAGCAGCCATCTAGCGGGCAGCTCCTACGAGCAGTACTTC.